These 27 T cell receptor beta chains originate from one sample sequenced in a study of coeliac disease. Profiling relied on immunoSEQ multiplex PCR, and the TCRdb table lists in-frame clones only, not all of them. The top ten hold approximately 20% of the sample, which has about 3,300 clones, roughly 70% seen once. Sequencing input: lymphocytes from the gut lamina propria. Receptors originate from a man aged 80 or over without celiac disease.

V gene TRBV2 combines with J gene TRBJ1-1, with D tentatively TRBD1 (6 bases). V lost 7 bases and J 6 bases, leaving 12 bases between the germline ends. The CDR3 has 12 residues. Germline lookup yields CDR1 SNHLY and CDR2 FYNNEI. The CDR3 nucleotides read TGTGCCAGCAAGAACAGGGCTTCTGAAGCTTTCTTT. Its translation: CASKNRASEAFF.

This clone was recorded a few times. V usage is TRBV27 and J usage is TRBJ2-3; 10 nucleotides agree with TRBD1. The junction had 5 bases not matched to a gene; V was cut back by 5 bases and J by 0 bases. There are 16 residues in the CDR3. Germline V gene sequence: CDR1 MNHEY, CDR2 SMNVEV (reference sequence). The CDR3 DNA follows: TGTGCCAGCAGTACCCGGACAGGGGGAAGCACAGATACGCAGTATTTT. This gives the protein CASSTRTGGSTDTQYF.

This clone was counted between two and nine times. The rearrangement links TRBV7-2 to TRBJ2-1, with 7 nucleotides matching TRBD2. Germline V gene lookup returns CDR1 SGHTA and CDR2 FQGNSA. With V trimmed by 3 bases and J by 3 bases, 2 bases remained unmatched. The length of the CDR3 is 14 residues. CDR3 region: CASSFSGFYNEQFF. The CDR3 DNA follows: TGTGCCAGCAGCTTTAGCGGGTTCTACAATGAGCAGTTCTTC.

The V call is TRBV7-2, the J call TRBJ2-3, with D tentatively TRBD2 (6 bases). Between the trimmed V and J ends, which lost 2 bases and 5 bases, there was a span of 20 bases. The CDR3 spans 17 residues. Germline V gives CDR1 SGHTA, CDR2 FQGNSA. CDR3 coding DNA: TGTGCCAGCAGCTTACTATGGTCTAGCCCCGGGGGAGATACGCAGTATTTT. As protein: CASSLLWSSPGGDTQYF.

V and J are TRBV5-1 and TRBJ2-2; TRBD1 aligns across 9 bases. The CDR3 length is 15 residues. With 2 bases clipped from V and 7 bases from J, the junction kept 6 bases outside the gene matches. CDR1 SGHRS and CDR2 YFSETQ come from the germline V gene. The CDR3 region is CASSFQQGAVGELFF. In DNA form, the CDR3 reads TGCGCCAGCAGCTTCCAACAGGGGGCGGTCGGGGAGCTGTTTTTT. The variable domain in full, with the rest retrieved from reference TRBV5-1 and TRBJ2-2, is KAGVTQTPRYLIKTRGQQVTLSCSPISGHRSVSWYQQTPGQGLQFLFEYFSETQRNKGNFPGRFSGRQFSNSRSEMNVSTLELGDSALYLCASSFQQGAVGELFFGEGSRLTVL.

The V and J genes are TRBV5-4 and TRBJ1-3; 7 nucleotides agree with TRBD1. With V trimmed by 4 bases and J by 5 bases, 3 bases remained unmatched. The germline V gene encodes CDR1 SGHNT and CDR2 YYREEE (reference sequence). The CDR3 contains 13 residues. CDR3 nucleotide sequence: TGTGCCAGCAGCGAGGACAGGAGAAACACCATATATTTT. As protein: CASSEDRRNTIYF.

CDR3 protein: CASIPRSSCSEQYF. The CDR3 DNA follows: TGTGCCAGTATACCCCGGTCTAGCTGCTCCGAGCAGTACTTC. The chain has TRBV19 and TRBJ2-7; D might be TRBD2 (5 bases). Germline CDR1 and CDR2: LNHDA and SQIVND (reference sequence). CDR3 size: 14 residues. V was clipped by 7 bases and J by 6 bases, with 19 bases between them.

The chain combines TRBV5-1 with TRBJ1-1; D is uncertain. CDR3 length: 14 residues. V was pared by 0 bases and J by 4 bases, with 10 bases between. Looked up from germline, CDR1 is SGHRS and CDR2 is YFSETQ. The CDR3 loop reads CASSLARSSTEAFF. In DNA form, the CDR3 reads TGCGCCAGCAGCTTGGCCCGGTCCTCCACTGAAGCTTTCTTT.

The gene calls are TRBV18 and TRBJ1-3; D gene ambiguous. CDR3 length equals 15 residues. CDR1 KGHSH and CDR2 LQKENI come from the germline V gene. V shed 3 bases and J shed 0 bases, with 9 bases lying between them. CDR3 sequence (DNA): TGTGCCAGCTCACCTACTGGGAGCTCTGGAAACACCATATATTTT. Protein sequence: CASSPTGSSGNTIYF.

This sequence joins TRBV5-1 and TRBJ2-3; D is ambiguous. The CDR3 runs 14 residues. Germline CDR1 reads SGHRS; CDR2 reads YFSETQ. The V and J ends lost 3 bases and 6 bases respectively, with 14 bases between them. The CDR3 coding sequence is TGCGCCAGCAGCTCGGCCTCGGGTTGGGATACGCAGTATTTT. This gives the protein CASSSASGWDTQYF.

The V gene is TRBV30, the J gene TRBJ1-1; maybe TRBD1 (5 bases). Looked up from germline, CDR1 is GTSNPN and CDR2 is SVGIG (reference sequence). The CDR3 consists of 12 residues. V gave up 3 bases and J gave up 4 bases, with 9 bases separating them. The CDR3 DNA is TGTGCCTGGAGATTGGGGGGCACTGAAGCTTTCTTT. As protein: CAWRLGGTEAFF.

This clone counts as large. The chain's CDR3 is CASSYVREGTGELFF. The CDR3 DNA is TGTGCCAGCAGTTACGTGCGGGAGGGTACCGGGGAGCTGTTTTTT. The V gene is TRBV6-5, the J gene TRBJ2-2, with 9 positions matching TRBD2. The CDR3 has 15 residues. The germline V gene encodes CDR1 MNHEY and CDR2 SVGAGI. The V gene end was trimmed by 2 bases and the J gene end by 5 bases; junction bases not matched to a gene: 3.

The V call is TRBV12-2, the J call TRBJ1-2. TRBV12-2 is a pseudogene locus. There are 15 residues in the CDR3. The CDR3 here is CASRFWTAKGYGYTF. In DNA, the CDR3 is TGTGCAAGTCGCTTCTGGACTGCTAAAGGCTATGGCTACACCTTC.

V and J are TRBV5-1 and TRBJ2-3, with 13 bases aligning to TRBD2. From germline, CDR1 is SGHRS and CDR2 YFSETQ. The CDR3 contains 15 residues. V trimming: 9 bases; J trimming: 2 bases; junction bases outside the gene matches: 6. CDR3 region: CATRTSGRPTDTQYF. The CDR3 DNA is TGCGCCACGAGGACTAGCGGGAGACCCACAGATACGCAGTATTTT.

This clone was observed once. The V call is TRBV5-4, the J call TRBJ2-2; 9 bases are shared with TRBD1. The CDR3 loop spans 14 amino acids. Germline V CDR1 and CDR2: SGHNT, YYREEE (reference sequence). V dropped 4 bases and J dropped 5; count of bases not matched to a gene: 3. CDR3 protein: CASSPGQGTGELFF. In DNA, the CDR3 is TGTGCCAGCAGCCCGGGACAGGGTACCGGGGAGCTGTTTTTT.

The chain is built from TRBV7-2 and TRBJ1-1; 9 bases line up with TRBD1. The junction had 5 bases not matched to a gene; V was cut back by 4 bases and J by 8 bases. CDR3 length: 13 amino acids. The germline V gene has CDR1 SGHTA and CDR2 FQGNSA. This chain's CDR3 is CASSSRDRDEAFF. CDR3 bases: TGTGCCAGCAGCTCCCGGGACAGGGACGAAGCTTTCTTT. Combining the CDR3 with reference TRBV7-2 and TRBJ1-1 gives the whole variable domain GAGVSQSPSNKVTEKGKDVELRCDPISGHTALYWYRQSLGQGLEFLIYFQGNSAPDKSGLPSDRFSAERTGGSVSTLTIQRTQQEDSAVYLCASSSRDRDEAFFGQGTRLTVV.

This rearrangement joins TRBV30 to TRBJ1-4; perhaps TRBD1 as D (6 bases). Germline CDR1 and CDR2: GTSNPN and SVGIG (reference sequence). The CDR3 totals 13 residues. The ends were cut back, 3 bases at V and 6 bases at J, with 11 bases in the middle. The DNA of the CDR3 is TGTGCCTGGAGACAGGGCCAGGATGAAAAACTGTTTTTT. It yields the protein CAWRQGQDEKLFF.

This rearrangement joins TRBV11-3 to TRBJ2-1, with D possibly TRBD1 on 5 matching bases. Per germline, CDR1 SGHNT and CDR2 YENEEA. Trimming removed 1 base at V and 9 bases at J, with 13 bases between. The CDR3 totals 14 residues. Here the CDR3 DNA reads TGTGCCAGCAGCTTAGTAGGGGAAATAAGTGAGCAGTTCTTC. Translated, it gives CASSLVGEISEQFF.

V and J are TRBV11-2 and TRBJ1-2; perhaps TRBD1 as D (5 bases). V was pared by 2 bases and J by 1 base, with 11 bases between. CDR1 is SGHAT and CDR2 is FQNNGV in the germline V gene. The CDR3 contains 15 residues. In DNA form, the CDR3 reads TGTGCCAGCAGCTTAAGCAGGGCCCTTAACTATGGCTACACCTTC. Its translation is CASSLSRALNYGYTF. The entire variable domain, with the rest obtained from reference TRBV11-2 and TRBJ1-2, is as follows: EAGVAQSPRYKIIEKRQSVAFWCNPISGHATLYWYQQILGQGPKLLIQFQNNGVVDDSQLPKDRFSAERLKGVDSTLKIQPAKLEDSAVYLCASSLSRALNYGYTFGSGTRLTVV.

The CDR3 DNA reads TGTGCCAGCAGCCCTCAGGCCCTTAACACTGAAGCTTTCTTT. It encodes CASSPQALNTEAFF. V is TRBV9 and J is TRBJ1-1; D remains unclear. V lost 4 bases, J lost 2 bases, and 12 bases lay in between. Germline-derived CDR1 and CDR2 are SGDLS and YYNGEE. The CDR3 is 14 amino acids.

As concerns this clone: One junction end disagrees with the germline gene, perhaps due to a read error. V usage is TRBV7-2 and J usage is TRBJ1-3; D uncertain. CDR1 and CDR2 (germline): SGHTA, FQGNSA. The CDR3 has 13 amino acids. CDR3 sequence (DNA): TGTGCCAGCGGCTTGGGAGCTGGAAACACCATATATTTT. Amino acids: CASGLGAGNTIYF.

This clone has just a few counts. The chain carries TRBV14 and TRBJ2-2; 10 bases agree with TRBD2. V lost 6 bases, J lost 0 bases, and 4 bases stayed unmatched. This CDR3 region has 16 residues. Germline CDR1 SGHDN, CDR2 FVKESK. This CDR3 is CASSRSGGTNTGELFF. CDR3 bases: TGTGCCAGCAGTCGTAGCGGGGGGACGAACACCGGGGAGCTGTTTTTT.

Details on this clone: One junction end does not reproduce the germline sequence, and a read error may be involved. The rearrangement joins TRBV10-1 to TRBJ2-1, with 8 bases that match TRBD2. This CDR3 region has 14 residues. CDR1 WNHNN and CDR2 SYGVQD come from the germline V gene (reference sequence). The CDR3 loop is CASGDGGAVNEQFF. CDR3 sequence (DNA): TGCGCCAGCGGTGACGGGGGGGCGGTTAATGAGCAGTTCTTC.

Only one count was recorded for this clone. This rearrangement joins TRBV30 to TRBJ2-1; 8 nucleotides agree with TRBD2. Trimming took 2 bases from V and 7 from J; bases not matched to a gene: 7. The germline CDR1 and CDR2 sequences are GTSNPN and SVGIG (reference sequence). There are 14 residues in the CDR3. The CDR3 sequence: CAWSRGGRRNEQFF. The CDR3 nucleotides are TGTGCCTGGAGTCGGGGGGGAAGAAGGAATGAGCAGTTCTTC.

Here the CDR3 DNA reads TGTGCCAGCAGGGTCCTTGGCGGGGGGGCCGGGGAGCTGTTTTTT. This gives the protein CASRVLGGGAGELFF. The rearrangement joins TRBV2 to TRBJ2-2; 9 bases agree with TRBD2. Germline V gene data show CDR1 as SNHLY and CDR2 as FYNNEI. The CDR3 is 15 residues long. The V segment lost 6 bases and the J segment 6 bases; nucleotides outside the gene matches: 8.

This clone was counted only a few times. V gene TRBV19 combines with J gene TRBJ1-6; D possibly corresponds to TRBD1 (5 bases). The CDR3 covers 13 residues. Trimming cost V 5 bases and J 8 bases, with 10 bases left between them. The germline gives CDR1 LNHDA, CDR2 SQIVND (reference sequence). The CDR3 DNA sequence: TGTGCCAGTAGTTGGACAACTGATTCACCCCTCCACTTT. Translated, it gives CASSWTTDSPLHF.

The rearrangement joins TRBV7-9 to TRBJ2-7; D is undetermined. The V end was cut by 2 bases, the J end by 6 bases, with 11 bases between. CDR1 and CDR2 (germline): SEHNR, FQNEAQ (reference sequence). The CDR3 consists of 13 residues. As DNA, the CDR3 is TGTGCCAGCAGCTTAACCCCTATGGTCGAGCAGTACTTC. It yields the protein CASSLTPMVEQYF.